Included here is one T cell receptor beta chain sequence, with context. Its antigen is unknown. Study findings and constraints: Larger-cohort validation covered only one TCR beta V-J rearrangement. Tumor Tregs overlapped most with tumor, then blood, naive CD4+ cells. The TCR gene usage of tumor memory CD4+ T cells clustered together with blood and lymph node memory CD4+ cells and with lymph node naive CD4+ cells.

Constant-region reverse primers amplified full-length variable regions, followed by semi-nested Nested Universal Primer A PCR. TCRdb re-analysed the 5' RACE reads in MiXCR, keeping a single row per CDR3 protein. The sample has approximately 58,000 distinct CDR3 sequences, more than 25% seen once. This CDR3 has 16 amino acids. Germline V gene sequence: CDR1 MDHEN, CDR2 SYDVKM. Trimming pared 8 bases from V and 4 bases from J, leaving 23 bases between. Treg sorting used a CD4+CD25+CD127-/low gate. Sequencing input: tumor-infiltrating Tregs sorted from the breast tumor. The TCR sequence derives from a female donor with breast cancer. The V gene is TRBV28, the J gene TRBJ2-5; the D gene could be TRBD1 or TRBD2 (7 bases each). DNA of the CDR3: TGTGCCAGCGCCCTAGGGAGGGGGCCGCGGGGAGAGACCCAGTACTTC. It encodes CASALGRGPRGETQYF.